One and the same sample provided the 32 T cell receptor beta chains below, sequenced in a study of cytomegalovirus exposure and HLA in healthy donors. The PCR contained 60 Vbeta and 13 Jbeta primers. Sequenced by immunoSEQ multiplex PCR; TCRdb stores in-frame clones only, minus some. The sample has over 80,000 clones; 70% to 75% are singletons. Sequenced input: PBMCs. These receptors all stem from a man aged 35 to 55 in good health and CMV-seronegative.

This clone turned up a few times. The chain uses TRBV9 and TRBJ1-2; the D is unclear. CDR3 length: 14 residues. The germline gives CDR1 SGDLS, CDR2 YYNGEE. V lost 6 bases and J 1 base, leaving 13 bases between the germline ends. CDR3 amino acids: CASTSEQDNYGYTF. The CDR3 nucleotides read TGTGCCAGCACCTCCGAGCAGGATAACTATGGCTACACCTTC.

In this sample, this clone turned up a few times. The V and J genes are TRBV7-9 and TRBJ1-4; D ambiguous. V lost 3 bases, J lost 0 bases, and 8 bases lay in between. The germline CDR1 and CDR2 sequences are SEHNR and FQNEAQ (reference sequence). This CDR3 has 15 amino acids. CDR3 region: CASSLMGTTNEKLFF. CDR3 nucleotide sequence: TGTGCCAGCAGCTTGATGGGCACAACTAATGAAAAACTGTTTTTT.

CDR3 residues: CASSSVSALPYEQYF. In DNA form, the CDR3 reads TGTGCCAGCAGCTCAGTCAGCGCCCTTCCCTACGAGCAGTACTTC. This chain joins TRBV11-2 and TRBJ2-7; D remains unclear. The CDR3 sequence is 15 residues long. Germline CDR1 reads SGHAT; CDR2 reads FQNNGV. Deletions cut 4 bases from V and 2 bases from J, with 15 bases between.

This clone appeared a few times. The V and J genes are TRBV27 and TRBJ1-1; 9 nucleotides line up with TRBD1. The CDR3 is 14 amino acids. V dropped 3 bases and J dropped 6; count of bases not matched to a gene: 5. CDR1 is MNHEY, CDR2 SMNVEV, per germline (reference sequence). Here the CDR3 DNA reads TGTGCCAGCAGTTTCAACAGGGGGCTTTCTGAAGCTTTCTTT. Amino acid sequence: CASSFNRGLSEAFF.

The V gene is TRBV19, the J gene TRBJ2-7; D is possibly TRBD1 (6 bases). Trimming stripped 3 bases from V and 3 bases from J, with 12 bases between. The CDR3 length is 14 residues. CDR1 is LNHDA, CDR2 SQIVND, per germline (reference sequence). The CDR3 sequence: CASSISRGGYEQYF. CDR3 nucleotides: TGTGCCAGTAGTATCAGCAGGGGCGGCTACGAGCAGTACTTC.

CDR3 DNA: TGTGCCAGCAGAGTTCAGGGGAACAATCAGCCCCAGCATTTT. This encodes CASRVQGNNQPQHF. The genes are TRBV9 and TRBJ1-5; possibly TRBD1 for D (6 bases). Trimming removed 5 bases at V and 3 bases at J, with 12 bases between. The CDR3 has 14 residues. Germline-derived CDR1 and CDR2 are SGDLS and YYNGEE.

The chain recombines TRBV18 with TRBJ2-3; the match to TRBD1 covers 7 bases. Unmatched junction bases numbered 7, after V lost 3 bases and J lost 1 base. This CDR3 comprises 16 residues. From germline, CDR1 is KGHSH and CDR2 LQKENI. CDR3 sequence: CASSPKRGQGTDTQYF. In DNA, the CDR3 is TGTGCCAGCTCACCGAAGAGGGGGCAAGGCACAGATACGCAGTATTTT. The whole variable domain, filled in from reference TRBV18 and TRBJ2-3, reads NAGVMQNPRHLVRRRGQEARLRCSPMKGHSHVYWYRQLPEEGLKFMVYLQKENIIDESGMPKERFSAEFPKEGPSILRIQQVVRGDSAAYFCASSPKRGQGTDTQYFGPGTRLTVL.

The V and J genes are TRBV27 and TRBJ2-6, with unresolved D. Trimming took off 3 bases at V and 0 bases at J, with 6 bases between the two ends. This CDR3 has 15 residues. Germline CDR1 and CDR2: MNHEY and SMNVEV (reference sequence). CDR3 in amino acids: CASSFVVSGANVLTF. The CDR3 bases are TGTGCCAGCAGTTTCGTCGTCTCTGGGGCCAACGTCCTGACTTTC. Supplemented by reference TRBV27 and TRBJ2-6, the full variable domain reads EAQVTQNPRYLITVTGKKLTVTCSQNMNHEYMSWYRQDPGLGLRQIYYSMNVEVTDKGDVPEGYKVSRKEKRNFPLILESPSPNQTSLYFCASSFVVSGANVLTFGAGSRLTVL.

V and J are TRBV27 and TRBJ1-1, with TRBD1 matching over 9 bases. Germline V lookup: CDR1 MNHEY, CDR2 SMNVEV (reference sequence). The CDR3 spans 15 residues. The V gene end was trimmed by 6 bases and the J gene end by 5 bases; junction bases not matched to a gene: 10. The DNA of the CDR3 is TGTGCCAGCAGCCGATTCGGACAGGGGAGGACTGAAGCTTTCTTT. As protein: CASSRFGQGRTEAFF.

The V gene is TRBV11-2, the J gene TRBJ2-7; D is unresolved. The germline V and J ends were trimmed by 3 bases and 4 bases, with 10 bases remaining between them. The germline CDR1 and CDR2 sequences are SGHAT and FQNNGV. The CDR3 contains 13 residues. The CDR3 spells CASSLVWAYEQYF. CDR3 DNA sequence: TGTGCCAGCAGCTTGGTCTGGGCATACGAGCAGTACTTC.

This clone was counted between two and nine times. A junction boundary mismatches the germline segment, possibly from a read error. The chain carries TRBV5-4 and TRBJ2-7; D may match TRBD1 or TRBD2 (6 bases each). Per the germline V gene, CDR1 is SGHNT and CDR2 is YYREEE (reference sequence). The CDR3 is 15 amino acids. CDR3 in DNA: TGTGCCAGCAGTTTGGGGGGCAGGGGTGACTACGAGCAGTACTTC. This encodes CASSLGGRGDYEQYF.

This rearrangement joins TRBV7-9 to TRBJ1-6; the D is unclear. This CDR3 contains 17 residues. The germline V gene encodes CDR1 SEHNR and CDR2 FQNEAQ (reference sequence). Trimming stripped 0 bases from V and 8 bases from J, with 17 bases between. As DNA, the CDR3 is TGTGCCAGCAGCTTAGCGCGTAGACTCCTGGGAGATTCACCCCTCCACTTT. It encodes CASSLARRLLGDSPLHF.

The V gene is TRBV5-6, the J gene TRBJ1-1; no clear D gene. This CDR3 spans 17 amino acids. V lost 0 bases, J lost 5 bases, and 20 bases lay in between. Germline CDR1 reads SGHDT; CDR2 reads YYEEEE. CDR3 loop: CASSLALVLPAATEAFF. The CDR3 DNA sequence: TGTGCCAGCAGCTTGGCCTTAGTTCTACCCGCGGCGACTGAAGCTTTCTTT.

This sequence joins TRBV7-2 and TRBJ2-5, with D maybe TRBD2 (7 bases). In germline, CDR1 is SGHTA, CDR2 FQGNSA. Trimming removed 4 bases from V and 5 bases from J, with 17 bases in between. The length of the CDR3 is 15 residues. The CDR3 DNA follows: TGTGCCAGCAGCTCCCGGGACGGGGGGCCGGAGACCCAGTACTTC. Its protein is CASSSRDGGPETQYF. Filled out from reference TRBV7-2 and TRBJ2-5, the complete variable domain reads GAGVSQSPSNKVTEKGKDVELRCDPISGHTALYWYRQSLGQGLEFLIYFQGNSAPDKSGLPSDRFSAERTGGSVSTLTIQRTQQEDSAVYLCASSSRDGGPETQYFGPGTRLLVL.

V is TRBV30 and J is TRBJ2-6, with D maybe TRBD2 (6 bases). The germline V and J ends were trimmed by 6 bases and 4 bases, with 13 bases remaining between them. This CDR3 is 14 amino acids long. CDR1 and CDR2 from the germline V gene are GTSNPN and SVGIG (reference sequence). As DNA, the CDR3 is TGTGCCTGCAGACCGGGACTGGGGGCCAACGTCCTGACTTTC. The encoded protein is CACRPGLGANVLTF.

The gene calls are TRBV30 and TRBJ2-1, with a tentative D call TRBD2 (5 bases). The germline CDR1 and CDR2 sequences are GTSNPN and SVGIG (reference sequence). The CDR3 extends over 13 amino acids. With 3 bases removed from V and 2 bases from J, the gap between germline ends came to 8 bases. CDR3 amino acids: CAWSGRAYNEQFF. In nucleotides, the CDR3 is TGTGCCTGGAGCGGGCGGGCCTACAATGAGCAGTTCTTC.

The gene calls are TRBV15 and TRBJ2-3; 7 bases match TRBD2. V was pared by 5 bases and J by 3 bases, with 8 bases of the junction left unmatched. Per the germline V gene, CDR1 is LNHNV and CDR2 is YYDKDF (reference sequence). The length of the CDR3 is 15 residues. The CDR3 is CATSGAGSLTDTQYF. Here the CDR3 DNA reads TGTGCCACCAGCGGAGCGGGGAGTCTTACAGATACGCAGTATTTT.

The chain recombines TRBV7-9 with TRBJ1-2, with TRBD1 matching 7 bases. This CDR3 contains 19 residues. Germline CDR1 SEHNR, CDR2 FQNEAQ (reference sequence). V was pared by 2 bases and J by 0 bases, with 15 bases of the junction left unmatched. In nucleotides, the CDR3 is TGTGCCAGCAGCTTAAATTTAGGGACAGTAAAAGCTACTAACTATGGCTACACCTTC. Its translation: CASSLNLGTVKATNYGYTF.

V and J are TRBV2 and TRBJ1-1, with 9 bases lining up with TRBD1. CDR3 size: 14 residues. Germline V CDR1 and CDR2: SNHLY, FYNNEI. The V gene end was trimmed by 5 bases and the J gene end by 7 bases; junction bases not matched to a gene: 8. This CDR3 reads CASSKRDRAGEAFF. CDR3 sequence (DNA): TGTGCCAGCAGTAAGCGGGACAGGGCCGGTGAAGCTTTCTTT. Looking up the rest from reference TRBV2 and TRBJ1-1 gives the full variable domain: EPEVTQTPSHQVTQMGQEVILRCVPISNHLYFYWYRQILGQKVEFLVSFYNNEISEKSEIFDDQFSVERPDGSNFTLKIRSTKLEDSAMYFCASSKRDRAGEAFFGQGTRLTVV.

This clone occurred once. The CDR3 nucleotides read TGTGCCAGCTCGCCCCGGTGGGAGCAGTACTTC. Encoded protein: CASSPRWEQYF. This rearrangement joins TRBV18 to TRBJ2-5, with D perhaps TRBD2 (5 bases). There are 11 residues in the CDR3. The germline CDR1 and CDR2 sequences are KGHSH and LQKENI. Trimming removed 6 bases at V and 11 bases at J, with 13 bases between.

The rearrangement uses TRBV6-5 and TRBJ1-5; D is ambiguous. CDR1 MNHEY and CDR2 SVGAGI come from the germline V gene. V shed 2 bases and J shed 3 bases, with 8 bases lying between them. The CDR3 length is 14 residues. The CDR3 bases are TGTGCCAGCAGTTACGCGGGGTTCAATCAGCCCCAGCATTTT. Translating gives CASSYAGFNQPQHF.

This chain's CDR3 is CASSQVFSGGSYEQYF. The CDR3 coding sequence is TGCGCCAGCAGCCAAGTTTTTTCGGGGGGGAGCTACGAGCAGTACTTC. This rearrangement joins TRBV4-3 to TRBJ2-7, with TRBD2 matching over 8 bases. CDR1 LGHNA and CDR2 YSLEER come from the germline V gene. The V segment lost 1 base and the J segment 3 bases; nucleotides outside the gene matches: 8. The CDR3 runs to 16 residues.

The CDR3 DNA reads as TGCGCCAGCAGCCAAGAGCGGGGTGGGACCCAGTACTTC. It codes for CASSQERGGTQYF. This sequence joins TRBV4-3 and TRBJ2-5; tentatively, D is TRBD2 (6 bases). This CDR3 has 13 residues. Germline CDR1 LGHNA, CDR2 YSLEER. Trimming took 0 bases from V and 7 from J, leaving 9 bases between them.

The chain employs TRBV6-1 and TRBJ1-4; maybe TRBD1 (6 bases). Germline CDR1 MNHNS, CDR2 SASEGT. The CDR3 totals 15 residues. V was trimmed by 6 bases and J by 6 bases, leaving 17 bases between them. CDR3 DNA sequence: TGTGCCAGCAGCCTGGACAGTATAAATCATGAAAAACTGTTTTTT. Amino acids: CASSLDSINHEKLFF.

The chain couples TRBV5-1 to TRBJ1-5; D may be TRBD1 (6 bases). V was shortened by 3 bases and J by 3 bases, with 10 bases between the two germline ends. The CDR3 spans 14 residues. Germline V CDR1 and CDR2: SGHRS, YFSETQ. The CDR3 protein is CASSYGGPNQPQHF. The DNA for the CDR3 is TGCGCCAGCAGCTACGGGGGGCCCAATCAGCCCCAGCATTTT.

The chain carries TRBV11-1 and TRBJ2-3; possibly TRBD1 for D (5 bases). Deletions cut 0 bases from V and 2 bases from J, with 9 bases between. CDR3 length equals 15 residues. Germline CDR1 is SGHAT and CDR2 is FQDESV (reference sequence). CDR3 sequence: CASSLAGLYTDTQYF. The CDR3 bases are TGTGCCAGCAGCTTAGCGGGGCTATACACAGATACGCAGTATTTT. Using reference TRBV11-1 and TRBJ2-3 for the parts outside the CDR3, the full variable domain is EAEVAQSPRYKITEKSQAVAFWCDPISGHATLYWYRQILGQGPELLVQFQDESVVDDSQLPKDRFSAERLKGVDSTLKIQPAELGDSAMYLCASSLAGLYTDTQYFGPGTRLTVL.

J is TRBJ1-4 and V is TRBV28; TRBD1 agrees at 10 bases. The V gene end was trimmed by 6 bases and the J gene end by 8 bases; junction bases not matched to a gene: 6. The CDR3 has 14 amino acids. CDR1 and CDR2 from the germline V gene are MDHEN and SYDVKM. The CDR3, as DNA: TGTGCCAGCAGGGTTGGGACAGGGGACGAAAAACTGTTTTTT. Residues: CASRVGTGDEKLFF.

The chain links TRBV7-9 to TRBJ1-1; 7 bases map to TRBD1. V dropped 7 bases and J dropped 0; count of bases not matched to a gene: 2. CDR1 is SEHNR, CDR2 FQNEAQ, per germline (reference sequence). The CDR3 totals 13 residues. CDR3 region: CASNRGMNTEAFF. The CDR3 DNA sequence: TGTGCCAGCAACAGGGGCATGAACACTGAAGCTTTCTTT.

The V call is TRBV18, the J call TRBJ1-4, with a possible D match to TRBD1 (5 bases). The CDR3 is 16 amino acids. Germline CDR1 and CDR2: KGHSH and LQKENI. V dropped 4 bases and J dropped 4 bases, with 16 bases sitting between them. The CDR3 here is CASSRAAGVYNEKLFF. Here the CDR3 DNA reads TGTGCCAGCTCACGGGCTGCGGGGGTGTATAATGAAAAACTGTTTTTT.

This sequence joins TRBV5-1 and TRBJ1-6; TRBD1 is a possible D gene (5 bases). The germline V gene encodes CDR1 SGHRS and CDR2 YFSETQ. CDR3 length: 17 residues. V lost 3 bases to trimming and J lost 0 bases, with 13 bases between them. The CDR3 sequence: CASSSAGLHSYNSPLHF. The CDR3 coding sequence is TGCGCCAGCAGCTCTGCGGGGCTCCACTCCTATAATTCACCCCTCCACTTT.

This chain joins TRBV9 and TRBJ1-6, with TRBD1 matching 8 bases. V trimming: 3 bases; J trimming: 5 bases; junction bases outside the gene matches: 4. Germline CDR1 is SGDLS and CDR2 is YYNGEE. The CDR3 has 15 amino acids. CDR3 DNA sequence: TGTGCCAGCAGCGACACAGGGGGGGATAATTCACCCCTCCACTTT. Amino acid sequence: CASSDTGGDNSPLHF.

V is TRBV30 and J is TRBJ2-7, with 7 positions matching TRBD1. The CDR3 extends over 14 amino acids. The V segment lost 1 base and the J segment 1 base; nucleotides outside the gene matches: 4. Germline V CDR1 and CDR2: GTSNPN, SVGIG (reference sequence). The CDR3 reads CAWSAGTVSYEQYF. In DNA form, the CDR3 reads TGTGCCTGGAGTGCCGGGACAGTATCCTACGAGCAGTACTTC.